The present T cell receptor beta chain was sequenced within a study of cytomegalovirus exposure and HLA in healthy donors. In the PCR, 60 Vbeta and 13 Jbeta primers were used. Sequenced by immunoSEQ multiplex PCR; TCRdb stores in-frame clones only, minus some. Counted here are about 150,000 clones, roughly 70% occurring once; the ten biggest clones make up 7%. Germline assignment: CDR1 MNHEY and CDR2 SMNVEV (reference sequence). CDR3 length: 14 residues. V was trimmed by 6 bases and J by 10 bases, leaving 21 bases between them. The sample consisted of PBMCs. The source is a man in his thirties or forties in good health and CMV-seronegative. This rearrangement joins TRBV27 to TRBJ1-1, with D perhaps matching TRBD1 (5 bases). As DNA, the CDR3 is TGTGCCAGCAGACCCGGTTGGGGGGAGGCGATAGCTTTCTTT. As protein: CASRPGWGEAIAFF.